This T cell receptor (beta chain) was sequenced for a study of stem cell transplantation in POMP-related autoinflammatory disease. A single count supports this clone. CDR3 length equals 15 residues. Germline-derived CDR1 and CDR2 are SGHRS and YFSETQ. V lost 2 bases and J lost 5; bases outside the gene matches: 5. Repertoires were generated with immunoSEQ multiplex PCR, while TCRdb's copy carries only in-frame clones and drops some. Among roughly 32,000 clones listed, around 90% were seen once. The sequencing here drew on CD4+ T cells from PBMCs, taken before stem cell transplantation. V usage is TRBV5-1 and J usage is TRBJ2-1; TRBD1 matches at 9 bases. The sequence was obtained from a human donor with POMP-related autoinflammation and immune dysregulation (PRAID). CDR3 nucleotide sequence: TGCGCCAGCAGCTTAAACAGGGGGCAGGACAATGAGCAGTTCTTC. Translated: CASSLNRGQDNEQFF.